One and the same sample provided the 32 T cell receptor beta chains below, sequenced in a study of T cell responses to AZD1222 COVID-19 vaccine (dated by TCRdb to 2020 to 2023). The library was produced with the immunoSEQ multiplex PCR assay. As stored in TCRdb, this immuneACCESS dataset retains in-frame rearrangements with V and J assigned. A fraction of the clones does not appear; measured against another copy, unresolved V genes explain less than half of the discrepancy, and the remainder lacks a known reason. This sample comprises around 160,000 clones, about 95% of them detected only once. The top ten clones comprise approximately 0.6% of the sample. Sample time point, as interpreted from the label and publication: baseline before first vaccination. The material sequenced was peripheral blood, taken on day 0 of AZD1222 vaccination. The receptors were sampled from an adult in good health.

This clone was recorded only once. CDR3 sequence reads: CASSGPGITEKLFF. Here the CDR3 DNA reads TGTGCCAGCAGCGGGCCGGGCATTACCGAAAAACTGTTTTTT. J is TRBJ1-4 and V is TRBV3-1 (or the pseudogene TRBV3-2); no firm D call. Germline V CDR1 and CDR2: LGHDT, YNNKEL (reference sequence). This CDR3 region has 14 residues. Deletions cut 5 bases from V and 8 bases from J, with 15 bases between.

The rearrangement joins TRBV6-1 to TRBJ2-3, with 8 bases lining up with TRBD2. The CDR3 runs 16 residues. Per germline, CDR1 MNHNS and CDR2 SASEGT. The V segment lost 4 bases and the J segment 4 bases; nucleotides outside the gene matches: 10. This CDR3 reads CASSGTPGGGSDTQYF. CDR3 nucleotide sequence: TGTGCCAGCAGTGGAACTCCGGGAGGGGGTTCAGATACGCAGTATTTT.

The V and J genes are TRBV3-1 (or the pseudogene TRBV3-2) and TRBJ2-5, with D unresolved. With 1 base removed from V and 5 bases from J, the gap between germline ends came to 11 bases. Germline V gives CDR1 LGHDT, CDR2 YNNKEL (reference sequence). CDR3 size: 14 residues. The CDR3: CASSQGVEGETQYF. In DNA, the CDR3 is TGTGCCAGCAGCCAAGGAGTCGAAGGGGAGACCCAGTACTTC.

The chain carries TRBV30 and TRBJ1-1; the D is unclear. The CDR3 sequence is 13 residues long. Trimming took off 4 bases at V and 4 bases at J, with 13 bases between the two ends. Germline-derived CDR1 and CDR2 are GTSNPN and SVGIG (reference sequence). CDR3 region: CAWNPGGPTEAFF. CDR3 sequence (DNA): TGTGCCTGGAACCCGGGAGGGCCCACTGAAGCTTTCTTT.

The CDR3 DNA reads TGTGCCAGCAGCCAAGAGGTCCCTAGCGGGAAGTATCGGGAGCAGTTCTTC. Amino acid sequence: CASSQEVPSGKYREQFF. V and J are TRBV4-2 and TRBJ2-1; 9 bases map to TRBD2. The length of the CDR3 is 17 residues. Germline CDR1 LGHNA, CDR2 YNFKEQ. The V gene end was trimmed by 0 bases and the J gene end by 10 bases; junction bases not matched to a gene: 13.

The chain joins TRBV9 to TRBJ2-2; D gene unclear. The germline V gene encodes CDR1 SGDLS and CDR2 YYNGEE. Trimming removed 4 bases at V and 7 bases at J, with 20 bases between. The CDR3 is 16 amino acids. The CDR3 loop reads CASSPRASSRVGELFF. The DNA of the CDR3 is TGTGCCAGCAGCCCTCGTGCGTCCTCCCGCGTCGGGGAGCTGTTTTTT.

V and J are TRBV6-5 and TRBJ2-7, with D possibly TRBD1 on 5 matching bases. Trimming took 2 bases from V and 4 from J, leaving 15 bases between them. Germline V gene lookup returns CDR1 MNHEY and CDR2 SVGAGI. The CDR3 is made up of 15 amino acids. Written as DNA, the CDR3 is TGTGCCAGCAGTTACGGATTTGGCAGGGCTTACGAGCAGTACTTC. Its protein is CASSYGFGRAYEQYF.

The chain has TRBV7-9 and TRBJ1-2, with 10 positions matching TRBD1. CDR3 length: 18 residues. V shed 5 bases, J shed 0 bases, and the junction held 12 bases outside the gene matches. Germline V gene data show CDR1 as SEHNR and CDR2 as FQNEAQ (reference sequence). CDR3 DNA: TGTGCCAGCAGCCTAGTAATAGGAGACAGGGGGCCTAACTATGGCTACACCTTC. Residues: CASSLVIGDRGPNYGYTF.

This rearrangement joins TRBV14 to TRBJ1-3, with D possibly being TRBD1 (6 bases). V lost 2 bases to trimming and J lost 2 bases, with 10 bases between them. The CDR3 totals 15 residues. Germline CDR1 SGHDN, CDR2 FVKESK. The CDR3 loop reads CASSQIGGPGNTIYF. CDR3 nucleotides: TGTGCCAGCAGCCAAATCGGGGGGCCTGGAAACACCATATATTTT.

V usage is TRBV29-1 and J usage is TRBJ1-2, with D hard to call. Germline assignment: CDR1 SQVTM and CDR2 ANQGSEA. V was shortened by 5 bases and J by 3 bases, with 10 bases between the two germline ends. There are 12 residues in the CDR3. CDR3 loop: CSVYGNYYGYTF. In nucleotides, the CDR3 is TGCAGCGTTTACGGAAATTACTATGGCTACACCTTC.

The rearrangement uses TRBV6-6 and TRBJ1-2; D is unresolved. The CDR3 consists of 17 residues. The germline CDR1 and CDR2 sequences are MNHNY and SVGAGI (reference sequence). The V gene lost 8 bases and the J gene lost 0 bases, with 22 bases spanning the gap. In nucleotides, the CDR3 is TGTGCCAGCTGTCTGTCCGAACCCGAGGGAGCTAACTATGGCTACACCTTC. This encodes CASCLSEPEGANYGYTF.

This chain joins TRBV12-3 or TRBV12-4 and TRBJ2-5, with D perhaps TRBD2 (5 bases). The CDR3 runs 13 residues. The V end lost 6 bases, the J end lost 9 bases, and 17 bases lay between the germline ends. The CDR3 sequence: CASSTTVNGAQYF. The CDR3 DNA follows: TGTGCCAGCAGCACTACCGTCAACGGGGCCCAGTACTTC.

This CDR3 is CASSAGGRAPETQYF. CDR3 DNA: TGTGCCAGCAGCGCCGGCGGGAGGGCCCCAGAGACCCAGTACTTC. This chain links TRBV9 with TRBJ2-5, with 9 nucleotides matching TRBD2. The germline V gene encodes CDR1 SGDLS and CDR2 YYNGEE. Germline trimming cut 3 bases from V and 4 bases from J; bases unmatched to any gene: 7. This CDR3 is 15 amino acids long. Full variable domain (missing parts from reference TRBV9 and TRBJ2-5): DSGVTQTPKHLITATGQRVTLRCSPRSGDLSVYWYQQSLDQGLQFLIQYYNGEERAKGNILERFSAQQFPDLHSELNLSSLELGDSALYFCASSAGGRAPETQYFGPGTRLLVL.

A single count supports this clone. The chain is built from TRBV6-5 and TRBJ1-2, with unresolved D. This CDR3 has 16 amino acids. Deletions cut 4 bases from V and 0 bases from J, with 15 bases between. The germline CDR1 and CDR2 sequences are MNHEY and SVGAGI. In nucleotides, the CDR3 is TGTGCCAGCAGTTTTACAGCGGGCACGACTAACTATGGCTACACCTTC. Amino acid sequence: CASSFTAGTTNYGYTF.

The V call is TRBV11-2, the J call TRBJ2-7; TRBD2 is a possible D gene (7 bases). The CDR3 contains 14 residues. CDR1 and CDR2 (germline): SGHAT, FQNNGV. V lost 6 bases to trimming and J lost 6 bases, with 18 bases between them. Written as DNA, the CDR3 is TGTGCCAGCAGAGAACTAAGGGGGGGCGGCGAGCAGTACTTC. As protein: CASRELRGGGEQYF.

The CDR3 bases are TGCAGCGTTGCGGTCAACACGAATTCACCCCTCCACTTT. Protein sequence: CSVAVNTNSPLHF. The genes are TRBV29-1 and TRBJ1-6; D gene uncertain. The germline gives CDR1 SQVTM, CDR2 ANQGSEA. The V end was cut by 4 bases, the J end by 7 bases, with 11 bases between. This CDR3 has 13 residues. The complete variable domain, with remaining parts taken from reference TRBV29-1 and TRBJ1-6, reads SAVISQKPSRDICQRGTSLTIQCQVDSQVTMMFWYRQQPGQSLTLIATANQGSEATYESGFVIDKFPISRPNLTFSTLTVSNMSPEDSSIYLCSVAVNTNSPLHFGNGTRLTVT.

The chain has TRBV5-1 and TRBJ1-2; no reliable D call. The V gene's germline CDR1 is SGHRS and CDR2 YFSETQ. The germline V and J ends were trimmed by 0 bases and 0 bases, with 6 bases remaining between them. This CDR3 spans 14 amino acids. CDR3 coding DNA: TGCGCCAGCAGCTTGGATACGTCTAACTATGGCTACACCTTC. It yields the protein CASSLDTSNYGYTF.

V gene TRBV4-1 combines with J gene TRBJ1-6, with 9 nucleotides matching TRBD1. Germline CDR1 MGHRA, CDR2 YSYEKL. V lost 4 bases, J lost 9 bases, and 16 bases stayed unmatched. This CDR3 is built from 18 residues. The DNA of the CDR3 is TGCGCCAGCAGCCTCGGACAGGGGAGGGGTTCAGGTGGTTCACCCCTCCACTTT. This translates into CASSLGQGRGSGGSPLHF.

The table lists this clone with a count of one. CDR3 DNA sequence: TGTGCCAGCAGCTTGAGGGGCAACACCGGGGAGCTGTTTTTT. It yields the protein CASSLRGNTGELFF. This rearrangement joins TRBV11-2 to TRBJ2-2, with D perhaps TRBD1 or TRBD2 (5 bases each). The V gene lost 3 bases and the J gene lost 2 bases, with 7 bases spanning the gap. Germline CDR1 reads SGHAT; CDR2 reads FQNNGV. There are 14 residues in the CDR3.

The rearrangement links TRBV6-5 to TRBJ2-5; 8 nucleotides match TRBD2. Germline V gene data show CDR1 as MNHEY and CDR2 as SVGAGI. V shed 4 bases and J 3 bases; nucleotides not matched to a gene: 10. This CDR3 is 16 amino acids long. The CDR3 nucleotides are TGTGCCAGCAGTTCGCAGGCTAGCGGGTTCAAAGAGACCCAGTACTTC. As protein: CASSSQASGFKETQYF.

This sequence joins TRBV7-8 and TRBJ1-1; a weak D match, TRBD1 (5 bases). The V end was cut by 2 bases, the J end by 4 bases, with 14 bases between. The CDR3 has 15 amino acids. Germline CDR1 reads SGHVS; CDR2 reads FQNEAQ. The CDR3 sequence: CASSLMRTSATEAFF. The CDR3 nucleotides are TGTGCCAGCAGCTTAATGAGGACATCAGCCACTGAAGCTTTCTTT.

J is TRBJ2-7 and V is TRBV19, with 7 bases that match TRBD1. CDR3 length: 13 residues. V shed 5 bases, J shed 3 bases, and the junction held 4 bases outside the gene matches. CDR1 LNHDA and CDR2 SQIVND come from the germline V gene (reference sequence). The CDR3 DNA reads as TGTGCCAGTAGTCCTGGGACAGACTACGAGCAGTACTTC. Translated, it gives CASSPGTDYEQYF.

The rearrangement links TRBV19 to TRBJ2-2; D gene unclear. There are 11 residues in the CDR3. Germline CDR1 reads LNHDA; CDR2 reads SQIVND (reference sequence). V lost 4 bases to trimming and J lost 5 bases, with 2 bases between them. CDR3 sequence: CASSTTGELFF. The CDR3 nucleotides are TGTGCCAGTAGTACGACCGGGGAGCTGTTTTTT. Variable domain in full (rest from reference TRBV19 and TRBJ2-2): DGGITQSPKYLFRKEGQNVTLSCEQNLNHDAMYWYRQDPGQGLRLIYYSQIVNDFQKGDIAEGYSVSREKKESFPLTVTSAQKNPTAFYLCASSTTGELFFGEGSRLTVL.

The J gene is TRBJ1-4, the V gene TRBV12-5, with D possibly TRBD1 on 5 matching bases. Germline lookup yields CDR1 LGHNT and CDR2 FRNRAP. CDR3 length: 15 residues. V lost 4 bases and J 0 bases, leaving 9 bases between the germline ends. CDR3: CASGSGTATNEKLFF. The CDR3 nucleotides are TGTGCTAGTGGTTCGGGGACGGCAACTAATGAAAAACTGTTTTTT.

The count of this clone is one. The rearrangement uses TRBV30 and TRBJ2-3; D remains ambiguous. The ends were cut back, 2 bases at V and 0 bases at J, with 9 bases in the middle. CDR1 and CDR2 (germline): GTSNPN, SVGIG (reference sequence). This CDR3 has 14 residues. The CDR3 nucleotides read TGTGCCTGGAGTAGGCTAACGAGCACAGATACGCAGTATTTT. Amino acids: CAWSRLTSTDTQYF.

This sequence joins TRBV19 and TRBJ2-2, with unresolved D. Per the germline V gene, CDR1 is LNHDA and CDR2 is SQIVND (reference sequence). CDR3 length equals 14 residues. Trimming removed 3 bases at V and 6 bases at J, with 11 bases between. Here the CDR3 reads CASSMGKASGELFF. The DNA for the CDR3 is TGTGCCAGTAGTATGGGTAAAGCGTCCGGGGAGCTGTTTTTT.

The chain is built from TRBV15 and TRBJ1-1; possible D gene TRBD1, 5 bases. Germline assignment: CDR1 LNHNV and CDR2 YYDKDF (reference sequence). The V end lost 1 base, the J end lost 3 bases, and 12 bases lay between the germline ends. The CDR3 totals 15 residues. The CDR3 nucleotides are TGTGCCACCAGCAGAGGGTGGGGGGATGACACTGAAGCTTTCTTT. Its protein is CATSRGWGDDTEAFF.

This chain connects TRBV28 to TRBJ2-1, with 8 nucleotides matching TRBD1. Germline V lookup: CDR1 MDHEN, CDR2 SYDVKM. This CDR3 contains 14 residues. The V and J ends lost 4 bases and 7 bases, in that order; junction bases with no gene match: 6. This CDR3 reads CASSYPRDRNEQFF. CDR3 sequence (DNA): TGTGCCAGCAGTTACCCCCGGGACAGGAATGAGCAGTTCTTC.

This clone was picked up one time. The gene calls are TRBV10-3 and TRBJ1-5, with TRBD1 matching over 8 bases. CDR1 and CDR2 (germline): ENHRY, SYGVKD. The CDR3 extends over 14 amino acids. V was clipped by 3 bases and J by 7 bases; unmatched bases: 5. The CDR3 DNA follows: TGTGCCATCAGTGAAGGACAGGGATCACAGCCCCAGCATTTT. Its translation: CAISEGQGSQPQHF.

In its sample, this clone was seen once. This chain uses TRBV6-5 with TRBJ1-5; D unclear. The CDR3 has 13 residues. Trimming removed 8 bases at V and 7 bases at J, with 15 bases between. Germline CDR1 is MNHEY and CDR2 is SVGAGI. DNA for the CDR3: TGTGCCAGCCGAACCTTGGCCTACCAGCCCCAGCATTTT. It translates to CASRTLAYQPQHF.

The chain carries TRBV24-1 and TRBJ2-1, with 11 bases lining up with TRBD2. This CDR3 contains 15 residues. V dropped 4 bases and J dropped 4; count of bases not matched to a gene: 2. Germline assignment: CDR1 KGHDR and CDR2 SFDVKD. The CDR3 spells CATSDTSGRYNEQFF. The DNA for the CDR3 is TGTGCCACCAGTGACACTAGCGGGAGATACAATGAGCAGTTCTTC.

The chain employs TRBV20-1 and TRBJ2-5, with D unresolved. V dropped 6 bases and J dropped 2 bases, with 4 bases sitting between them. Germline loops: CDR1 DFQATT, CDR2 SNEGSKA (reference sequence). The CDR3 consists of 10 residues. The CDR3: CSATQETQYF. The CDR3 DNA reads as TGCAGTGCCACACAAGAGACCCAGTACTTC.